This T cell receptor (beta chain) was captured by sequencing in a study of CXCR3-negative and CXCR3-positive naive CD8 T cells. This CDR3 is built from 16 residues. 5' RACE with UMI labels generated the TRB cDNA libraries. TCRdb reworked the 5' RACE reads into one entry per CDR3 protein, no DNA. Its clone listing holds around 50,000 distinct CDR3 sequences. Source material: naive CXCR3- CD8+ T cells from blood. As for subset: CD45RO-CCR7+CD27+CD95- naive CD8+ T cells lacking CXCR3 (TNR3-). This TCR was recovered from a human donor in good health. Some clones in this sample may be carry-over from other donors' samples. The V and J genes are TRBV21-1 and TRBJ1-2. TRBV21-1 is a known pseudogene. CDR3 sequence reads: CASSKALRAPPYGYTF.